The 28 T cell receptor beta chains given below trace back to one sample, sequenced in a study of early T cells in non-severe SARS-CoV-2 infection. Each CDR3 protein is one row after TCRdb ran MiXCR on the 5' RACE reads. In the table there are 50,000 to 65,000 distinct CDR3 sequences, about an eighth of which are singletons. The sample comprised whole blood. These receptors were taken from an adult who was a healthcare worker with PCR-confirmed SARS-CoV-2 infection or an uninfected control (not recorded which).

The chain has TRBV10-3 and TRBJ2-7, with D possibly matching TRBD1 (6 bases). V was shortened by 6 bases and J by 3 bases, with 9 bases between the two germline ends. CDR1 is ENHRY and CDR2 is SYGVKD in the germline V gene. The CDR3 is 12 amino acids. CDR3 nucleotides: TGTGCCATCAGCGGACAGATCTACGAGCAGTACTTC. Its translation: CAISGQIYEQYF.

The chain combines TRBV10-2 with TRBJ1-2; tentative D call: TRBD1 (5 bases). Trimming removed 0 bases at V and 7 bases at J, with 12 bases between. The CDR3 loop spans 14 amino acids. CDR1 is WSHSY and CDR2 is SAAADI in the germline V gene. CDR3 in amino acids: CASSESRGVGGYTF. For the CDR3, the DNA is TGCGCCAGCAGTGAGTCTCGGGGCGTCGGTGGCTACACCTTC.

This clonotype occurred many times. The chain's CDR3 is CASSNGQLPYNGYTF. DNA of the CDR3: TGTGCCAGCAGTAACGGACAGCTCCCATATAACGGCTACACCTTC. The rearrangement uses TRBV6-2 or TRBV6-3 and TRBJ1-2, with TRBD1 as a possible D gene (6 bases). Trimming took 5 bases from V and 8 from J, leaving 21 bases between them. From germline, CDR1 is MNHEY and CDR2 SVGEGT. This CDR3 comprises 15 residues.

This chain connects TRBV5-1 to TRBJ2-7; no definite D call. The V gene lost 0 bases and the J gene lost 2 bases, with 12 bases spanning the gap. Germline V gives CDR1 SGHRS, CDR2 YFSETQ. This CDR3 spans 15 amino acids. CDR3 sequence reads: CASSLAGSKAYEQYF. Written as DNA, the CDR3 is TGCGCCAGCAGCTTGGCTGGGTCCAAAGCCTACGAGCAGTACTTC.

Sample share makes this clonotype medium-sized (0.01 to 0.1%). The gene calls are TRBV29-1 and TRBJ2-2; D may be TRBD2 (6 bases). V gave up 5 bases and J gave up 7 bases, with 8 bases separating them. Germline-derived CDR1 and CDR2 are SQVTM and ANQGSEA. CDR3 length: 11 amino acids. The CDR3 DNA is TGCAGCGTTACGCGGGGCGGGGAGCTGTTTTTT. It is translated as CSVTRGGELFF.

This clonotype was counted once. The chain links TRBV6-5 to TRBJ2-2; D unresolved. The ends were cut back, 2 bases at V and 8 bases at J, with 6 bases in the middle. The CDR3 runs to 12 residues. Germline CDR1 reads MNHEY; CDR2 reads SVGAGI. CDR3 amino acids: CASSYIGGELFF. CDR3 nucleotide sequence: TGTGCCAGCAGTTACATTGGGGGGGAGCTGTTTTTT.

This clonotype was recorded at least ten times. The J gene is TRBJ1-5, the V gene TRBV6-6; unclear D gene. The V end lost 10 bases, the J end lost 0 bases, and 10 bases lay between the germline ends. The CDR3 loop spans 13 amino acids. Germline values: CDR1 MNHNY, CDR2 SVGAGI (reference sequence). As DNA, the CDR3 is TGTGCCACCACGACCGGTAGCAATCAGCCCCAGCATTTT. Protein product: CATTTGSNQPQHF.

In its sample, this clonotype was seen a few times. This chain connects TRBV19 to TRBJ2-3; D gene unclear. CDR1 LNHDA and CDR2 SQIVND come from the germline V gene (reference sequence). V was shortened by 5 bases and J by 0 bases, with 12 bases between the two germline ends. This CDR3 comprises 15 residues. This chain's CDR3 is CASSSLAVSTDTQYF. The DNA for the CDR3 is TGTGCCAGTAGTTCACTCGCGGTTAGCACAGATACGCAGTATTTT.

This clonotype was found many times. The chain couples TRBV10-2 to TRBJ1-6, with a weak D call TRBD1 (6 bases). The CDR3 sequence is 13 residues long. Germline loops: CDR1 WSHSY, CDR2 SAAADI. Trimming left V 4 bases short and J 7 bases short, with 8 bases between. This chain's CDR3 is CASSGGGNSPLHF. DNA of the CDR3: TGCGCCAGCAGTGGAGGGGGAAATTCACCCCTCCACTTT.

The CDR3 here is CASSPQGTGATNEKLFF. The CDR3 coding sequence is TGTGCCAGCAGTCCCCAGGGGACAGGGGCGACTAATGAAAAACTGTTTTTT. This rearrangement joins TRBV12-3 or TRBV12-4 to TRBJ1-4; 10 nucleotides align to TRBD1. The CDR3 runs 17 residues. J gave up 2 bases and V 5 bases, and 8 bases lay outside the gene matches.

This clonotype was observed many times. V gene TRBV7-6 combines with J gene TRBJ1-4, with 8 bases that match TRBD1. Germline CDR1 reads SGHVS; CDR2 reads FNYEAQ. After removal of 5 bases from V and 2 bases from J, the junction contained 7 bases not matched to a gene. This CDR3 has 16 residues. CDR3 in amino acids: CASSPETGGTNEKLFF. The CDR3 region has the DNA TGTGCCAGCAGCCCAGAAACAGGGGGGACTAATGAAAAACTGTTTTTT.

In its sample, this clonotype was seen a few times. The chain uses TRBV10-3 and TRBJ2-3; 10 bases line up with TRBD2. CDR1 and CDR2 (germline): ENHRY, SYGVKD. CDR3 length equals 17 residues. Trimming at V came to 3 bases and at J to 2 bases, leaving 8 bases not matched to a gene. The CDR3 DNA reads as TGTGCCATCAGTGAAGAGAGCGGGGGGGCGGACACAGATACGCAGTATTTT. The encoded protein is CAISEESGGADTDTQYF.

The genes are TRBV14 and TRBJ2-1; possible D gene TRBD2, 7 bases. CDR3 length: 16 residues. V shed 4 bases and J shed 6 bases, with 19 bases lying between them. In germline, CDR1 is SGHDN, CDR2 FVKESK. In DNA form, the CDR3 reads TGTGCCAGCAGCCCCTGGGGGGGCGCAAGATCCAATGAGCAGTTCTTC. Translating it yields CASSPWGGARSNEQFF. Variable domain in full (rest from reference TRBV14 and TRBJ2-1): EAGVTQFPSHSVIEKGQTVTLRCDPISGHDNLYWYRRVMGKEIKFLLHFVKESKQDESGMPNNRFLAERTGGTYSTLKVQPAELEDSGVYFCASSPWGGARSNEQFFGPGTRLTVL.

This clonotype was seen a few times. The chain employs TRBV30 and TRBJ1-5; D might be TRBD1 (5 bases). V gave up 3 bases and J gave up 3 bases, with 9 bases separating them. This CDR3 has 13 amino acids. Looked up from germline, CDR1 is GTSNPN and CDR2 is SVGIG (reference sequence). The CDR3 DNA follows: TGTGCCTGGAGCCGACAGAACAATCAGCCCCAGCATTTT. It is translated as CAWSRQNNQPQHF.

This clonotype showed up many times. The V gene is TRBV7-9, the J gene TRBJ2-7; 7 bases are a match to TRBD1. Trimming took 7 bases from V and 6 from J; bases not matched to a gene: 3. The CDR3 loop spans 11 amino acids. The germline gives CDR1 SEHNR, CDR2 FQNEAQ (reference sequence). The CDR3, as DNA: TGTGCCAGCATCCGACAGGGCGAGCAGTACTTC. As protein: CASIRQGEQYF. The variable domain in full, completed from reference TRBV7-9 and TRBJ2-7, reads DTGVSQNPRHKITKRGQNVTFRCDPISEHNRLYWYRQTLGQGPEFLTYFQNEAQLEKSRLLSDRFSAERPKGSFSTLEIQRTEQGDSAMYLCASIRQGEQYFGPGTRLTVT.

The gene calls are TRBV7-8 and TRBJ2-2; unclear D gene. Looked up from germline, CDR1 is SGHVS and CDR2 is FQNEAQ. The CDR3 is 14 residues long. Deletions cut 6 bases from V and 7 bases from J, with 15 bases between. The CDR3 region has the DNA TGTGCCAGCAGTAGGGTCCCCCGCGGCGGGGAGCTGTTTTTT. Translating it yields CASSRVPRGGELFF. Variable domain in full (rest from reference TRBV7-8 and TRBJ2-2): GAGVSQSPRYKVAKRGQDVALRCDPISGHVSLFWYQQALGQGPEFLTYFQNEAQLDKSGLPSDRFFAERPEGSVSTLKIQRTQQEDSAVYLCASSRVPRGGELFFGEGSRLTVL.

There are many counts of this clonotype. The chain combines TRBV19 with TRBJ2-2; D call uncertain. This CDR3 region has 16 residues. The V gene's germline CDR1 is LNHDA and CDR2 SQIVND (reference sequence). Trimming pared 7 bases from V and 0 bases from J, leaving 15 bases between. The CDR3 spells CASTRALGANTGELFF. CDR3 coding DNA: TGTGCCAGTACCCGGGCGCTTGGAGCGAACACCGGGGAGCTGTTTTTT.

This clonotype was recorded many times. This chain connects TRBV7-9 to TRBJ1-6; tentative D call: TRBD1 (6 bases). V dropped 3 bases and J dropped 7 bases, with 16 bases sitting between them. Germline V gene data show CDR1 as SEHNR and CDR2 as FQNEAQ (reference sequence). The CDR3 consists of 16 residues. CDR3 bases: TGTGCCAGCAGCTTCCTCTGGGGGGGCGAGAATTCACCCCTCCACTTT. Its translation: CASSFLWGGENSPLHF.

This clonotype was picked up a small number of times. The rearrangement joins TRBV12-3 or TRBV12-4 to TRBJ2-7, with TRBD1 matching over 7 bases. V lost 6 bases and J lost 9; bases outside the gene matches: 8. CDR3 size: 12 residues. The CDR3 DNA reads as TGTGCCAGCAGCGACGGGACAGAATGGCAGTACTTC. This gives the protein CASSDGTEWQYF.

In its sample, this clonotype was seen a few times. This chain connects TRBV20-1 to TRBJ2-5, with TRBD1 identical over 7 bases. CDR3 length equals 14 residues. V lost 5 bases and J lost 1; bases outside the gene matches: 7. Per germline, CDR1 DFQATT and CDR2 SNEGSKA (reference sequence). CDR3 amino acids: CSADGQAVQETQYF. In nucleotides, the CDR3 is TGCAGTGCTGACGGACAGGCCGTCCAAGAGACCCAGTACTTC.

This clonotype was seen ten or more times. The genes are TRBV20-1 and TRBJ1-5; 7 nucleotides line up with TRBD1. With 6 bases clipped from V and 0 bases from J, the junction kept 5 bases outside the gene matches. Germline V gene lookup returns CDR1 DFQATT and CDR2 SNEGSKA (reference sequence). This CDR3 is 14 amino acids long. In DNA, the CDR3 is TGCAGTGCCACCGGGACAGCTAGCAATCAGCCCCAGCATTTT. Translating it yields CSATGTASNQPQHF.

This clonotype was picked up many times. This chain links TRBV10-2 with TRBJ1-1, with TRBD1 matching 10 bases. Trimming removed 8 bases from V and 0 bases from J; junction bases left unmatched: 9. From germline, CDR1 is WSHSY and CDR2 SAAADI. CDR3 length: 16 residues. The CDR3 sequence is CASVDRGRGMNTEAFF. Here the CDR3 DNA reads TGCGCCAGCGTTGACAGGGGGCGCGGGATGAACACTGAAGCTTTCTTT.

In its sample, this clonotype was seen many times. This chain connects TRBV7-2 to TRBJ2-1; 9 nucleotides match TRBD1. V lost 1 base and J lost 8; bases outside the gene matches: 6. The CDR3 contains 15 residues. Germline V gives CDR1 SGHTA, CDR2 FQGNSA. In nucleotides, the CDR3 is TGTGCCAGCAGCTTAGTGGGACAGGGTATCGATGAGCAGTTCTTC. It encodes CASSLVGQGIDEQFF.

This clonotype was found many times. The chain couples TRBV6-5 to TRBJ1-6; 9 nucleotides match TRBD1. CDR1 is MNHEY, CDR2 SVGAGI, per germline. The CDR3 consists of 14 residues. Trimming at V came to 5 bases and at J to 9 bases, leaving 5 bases not matched to a gene. The CDR3 protein is CASSDGTGISPLHF. In DNA form, the CDR3 reads TGTGCCAGCAGTGACGGGACAGGGATTTCACCCCTCCACTTT.

This clonotype has just a few counts. J is TRBJ2-1 and V is TRBV6-6, with a weak D call TRBD2 (6 bases). The CDR3 totals 16 residues. The V end lost 1 base, the J end lost 0 bases, and 10 bases lay between the germline ends. The germline gives CDR1 MNHNY, CDR2 SVGAGI (reference sequence). The CDR3 sequence is CASSYLAGSSYNEQFF. The DNA of the CDR3 is TGTGCCAGCAGTTACTTGGCGGGGAGCTCCTACAATGAGCAGTTCTTC.

The CDR3 sequence is CASSPGQALEEQYF. CDR3 sequence (DNA): TGTGCCAGCAGCCCTGGACAGGCCCTGGAGGAGCAGTACTTC. The chain combines TRBV7-2 with TRBJ2-7, with 7 bases fitting TRBD1. Unmatched junction bases numbered 11, after V lost 5 bases and J lost 7 bases. Germline CDR1 and CDR2: SGHTA and FQGNSA. The CDR3 covers 14 residues.

The chain carries TRBV6-5 and TRBJ2-7; TRBD1 aligns across 9 bases. CDR1 and CDR2 from the germline V gene are MNHEY and SVGAGI. The V gene end was trimmed by 2 bases and the J gene end by 4 bases; junction bases not matched to a gene: 3. The CDR3 extends over 14 amino acids. The CDR3 region is CASSYRGQGYEQYF. DNA for the CDR3: TGTGCCAGCAGTTACCGGGGACAGGGTTACGAGCAGTACTTC.

This clonotype was seen more than once but under ten times. The chain carries TRBV6-5 and TRBJ1-5; TRBD1 might be the D (5 bases). Germline V gene data show CDR1 as MNHEY and CDR2 as SVGAGI. V was cut by 6 bases and J by 7 bases, with 19 bases left in between. The CDR3 consists of 15 residues. CDR3 region: CASSSGQSFTQPQHF. CDR3 bases: TGTGCCAGCAGCTCCGGACAATCGTTTACGCAGCCCCAGCATTTT.